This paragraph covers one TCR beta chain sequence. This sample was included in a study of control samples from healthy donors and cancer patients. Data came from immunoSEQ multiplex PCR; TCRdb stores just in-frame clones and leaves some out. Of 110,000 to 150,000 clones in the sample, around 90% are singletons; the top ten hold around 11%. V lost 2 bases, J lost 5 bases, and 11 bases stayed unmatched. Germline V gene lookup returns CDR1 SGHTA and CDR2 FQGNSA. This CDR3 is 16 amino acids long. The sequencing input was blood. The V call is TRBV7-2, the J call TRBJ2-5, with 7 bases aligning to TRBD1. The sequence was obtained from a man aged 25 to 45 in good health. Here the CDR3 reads CASSLFPGQRKETQYF. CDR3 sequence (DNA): TGTGCCAGCAGCTTATTTCCGGGACAGAGGAAGGAGACCCAGTACTTC.